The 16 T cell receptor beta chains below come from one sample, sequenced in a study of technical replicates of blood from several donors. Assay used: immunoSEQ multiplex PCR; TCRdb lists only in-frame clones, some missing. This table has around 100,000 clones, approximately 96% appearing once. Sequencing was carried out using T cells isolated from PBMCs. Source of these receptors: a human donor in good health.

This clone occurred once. DNA for the CDR3: TGTGCCAGCTCGCGGACAACTTACGAGCAGTACTTC. Translation: CASSRTTYEQYF. V gene TRBV6-6 combines with J gene TRBJ2-7; possibly TRBD1 for D (5 bases). Trimming left V 8 bases short and J 4 bases short, with 12 bases between. The germline CDR1 and CDR2 sequences are MNHNY and SVGAGI (reference sequence). There are 12 residues in the CDR3.

CDR3 nucleotide sequence: TGTGCCAGCAAACTAGCGGGAAACAATGAGCAGTTCTTC. Its protein is CASKLAGNNEQFF. The chain employs TRBV28 and TRBJ2-1, with 10 bases that match TRBD2. Trimming at V came to 7 bases and at J to 5 bases, leaving 2 bases not matched to a gene. The germline V gene encodes CDR1 MDHEN and CDR2 SYDVKM. CDR3 length: 13 residues.

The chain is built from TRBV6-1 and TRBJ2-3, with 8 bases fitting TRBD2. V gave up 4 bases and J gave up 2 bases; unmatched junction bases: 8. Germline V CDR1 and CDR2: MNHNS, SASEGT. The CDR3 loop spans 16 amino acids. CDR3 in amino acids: CASSVQAGVNTDTQYF. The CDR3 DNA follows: TGTGCCAGCAGTGTCCAAGCGGGAGTGAACACAGATACGCAGTATTTT.

The chain's CDR3 is CASSQVQGPETQYF. The CDR3 region has the DNA TGTGCCAGCAGCCAAGTTCAGGGCCCAGAGACCCAGTACTTC. The chain is built from TRBV14 and TRBJ2-5; tentative D call: TRBD1 (5 bases). CDR3 size: 14 residues. V lost 1 base, J lost 4 bases, and 10 bases lay in between. CDR1 and CDR2 from the germline V gene are SGHDN and FVKESK. The full variable domain, with the rest looked up from reference TRBV14 and TRBJ2-5, is EAGVTQFPSHSVIEKGQTVTLRCDPISGHDNLYWYRRVMGKEIKFLLHFVKESKQDESGMPNNRFLAERTGGTYSTLKVQPAELEDSGVYFCASSQVQGPETQYFGPGTRLLVL.

In DNA, the CDR3 is TGTGCCAGCCGGCTAGGACTAGCGCACAATGAGCAGTTCTTC. Protein sequence: CASRLGLAHNEQFF. V is TRBV6-5 and J is TRBJ2-1; 9 bases are a match to TRBD2. Germline trimming cut 8 bases from V and 5 bases from J; bases unmatched to any gene: 7. The germline CDR1 and CDR2 sequences are MNHEY and SVGAGI. CDR3 length: 14 amino acids.

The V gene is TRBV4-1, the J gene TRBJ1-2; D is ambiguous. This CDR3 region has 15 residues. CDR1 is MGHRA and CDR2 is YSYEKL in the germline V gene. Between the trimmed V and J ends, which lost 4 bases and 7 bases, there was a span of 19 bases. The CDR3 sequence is CASSLNYRGGPGYTF. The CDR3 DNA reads TGCGCCAGCAGCCTCAACTACCGGGGTGGACCTGGCTACACCTTC.

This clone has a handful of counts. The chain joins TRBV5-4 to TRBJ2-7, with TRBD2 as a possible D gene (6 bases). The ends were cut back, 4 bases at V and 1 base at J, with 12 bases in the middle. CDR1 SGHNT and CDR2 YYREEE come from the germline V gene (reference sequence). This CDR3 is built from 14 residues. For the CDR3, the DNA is TGTGCCAGCAGCCTTCCGGGACTGTCCTACGAGCAGTACTTC. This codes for CASSLPGLSYEQYF.

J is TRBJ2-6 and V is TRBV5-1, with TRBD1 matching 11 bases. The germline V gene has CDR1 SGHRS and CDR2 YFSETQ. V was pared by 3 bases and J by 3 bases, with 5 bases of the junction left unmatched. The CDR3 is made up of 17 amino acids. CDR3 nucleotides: TGCGCCAGCAGCTGGACAGGGGGCGAAGGTGGGGCCAACGTCCTGACTTTC. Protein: CASSWTGGEGGANVLTF.

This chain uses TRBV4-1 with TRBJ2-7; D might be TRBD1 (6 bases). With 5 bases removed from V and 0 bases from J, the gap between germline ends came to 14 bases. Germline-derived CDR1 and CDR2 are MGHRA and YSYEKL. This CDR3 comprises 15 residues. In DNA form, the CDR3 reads TGCGCCAGCAGCAGGACAGCCCTAAGCTCCTACGAGCAGTACTTC. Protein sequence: CASSRTALSSYEQYF.

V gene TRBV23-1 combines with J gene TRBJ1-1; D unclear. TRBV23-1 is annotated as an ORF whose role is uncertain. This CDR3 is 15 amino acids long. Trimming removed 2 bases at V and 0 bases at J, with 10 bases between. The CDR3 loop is CASSQRGEMNTEAFF. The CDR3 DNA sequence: TGCGCCAGCAGTCAACGCGGCGAGATGAACACTGAAGCTTTCTTT.

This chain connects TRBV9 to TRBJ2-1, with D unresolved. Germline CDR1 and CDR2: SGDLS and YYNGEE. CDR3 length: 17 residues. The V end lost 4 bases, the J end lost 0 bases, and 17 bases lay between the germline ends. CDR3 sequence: CASSQRSTASSYNEQFF. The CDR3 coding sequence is TGTGCCAGCAGCCAGAGGTCGACGGCCAGCTCCTACAATGAGCAGTTCTTC.

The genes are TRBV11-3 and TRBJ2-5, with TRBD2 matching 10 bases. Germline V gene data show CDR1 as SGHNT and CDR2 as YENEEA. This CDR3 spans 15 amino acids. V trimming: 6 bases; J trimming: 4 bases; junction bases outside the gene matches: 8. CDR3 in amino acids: CASSPLAGVIETQYF. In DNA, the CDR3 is TGTGCCAGCAGTCCGCTAGCGGGGGTCATAGAGACCCAGTACTTC.

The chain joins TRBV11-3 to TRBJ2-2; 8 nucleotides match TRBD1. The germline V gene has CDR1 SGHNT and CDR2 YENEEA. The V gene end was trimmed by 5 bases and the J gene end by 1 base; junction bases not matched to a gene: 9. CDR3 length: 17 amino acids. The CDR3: CASSPEAGTGNTGELFF. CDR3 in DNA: TGTGCCAGCAGCCCCGAGGCGGGGACAGGGAACACCGGGGAGCTGTTTTTT.

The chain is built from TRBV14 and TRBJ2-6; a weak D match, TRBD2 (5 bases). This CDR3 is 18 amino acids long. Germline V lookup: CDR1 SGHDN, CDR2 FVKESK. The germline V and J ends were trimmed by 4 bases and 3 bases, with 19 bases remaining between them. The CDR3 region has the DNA TGTGCCAGCAGCCCTTACAGAGGGAACTCTGGTGGGGCCAACGTCCTGACTTTC. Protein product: CASSPYRGNSGGANVLTF.

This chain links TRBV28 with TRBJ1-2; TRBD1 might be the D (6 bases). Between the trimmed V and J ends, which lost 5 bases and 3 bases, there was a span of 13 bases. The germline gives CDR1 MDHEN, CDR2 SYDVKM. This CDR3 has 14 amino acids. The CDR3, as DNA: TGTGCCAGCAGTGAAAGGACAGCCTACTATGGCTACACCTTC. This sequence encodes CASSERTAYYGYTF.

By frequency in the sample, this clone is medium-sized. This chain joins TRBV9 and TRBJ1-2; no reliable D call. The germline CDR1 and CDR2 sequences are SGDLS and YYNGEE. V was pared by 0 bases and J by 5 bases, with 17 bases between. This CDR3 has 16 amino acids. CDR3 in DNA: TGTGCCAGCAGCGTAGAGACTAGGGCAGGCGGATATGGCTACACCTTC. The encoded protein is CASSVETRAGGYGYTF.